This T cell receptor (beta chain) was recorded in a study of T cell responses to AZD1222 COVID-19 vaccine (dated by TCRdb to about 2021). In terms of the full investigation: AZD1222 recipients with second doses at about 4 weeks or about 12 weeks were pooled, because spike-specific TCR depth and breadth did not differ between schedules. A total of over 230 trial participants underwent TCR sequencing, of whom some 210 received two doses of AZD1222 and some 26 received two doses of the MenACWY control vaccine. Trial participants were enrolled into age subgroups of 18-55, 56-69 and 70-plus years, which contained approximately 150, 28 and 58 TCR-sequenced participants, respectively.

With regard to this clone: Its antigen is unknown. Per-base quality was not reported, and no clone a single base away is much larger than it.

The CDR3 regions of human TCRbeta chains were analyzed by immunosequencing. The authors' analysis ran thus. TCRs in the repertoires were matched against a reference library of SARS-CoV-2-specific TCRs that had been generated with the MIRA antigen-specificity platform. Breadth was defined as the fraction of unique TCRs that were SARS-CoV-2-associated, and depth was defined as the fraction of total T cells that were SARS-CoV-2-associated. Each spike-specific TCR was assigned to its reactive spike region and to a CD4 or CD8 class using the MIRA data. Log10-transformed breadth and depth values were compared by one-way ANOVA with Sidak's multiple comparisons tests. TCRdb took over this immuneACCESS table, retaining in-frame rearrangements with V and J assigned. Such tables are incomplete; in checked studies, under half of the missing clones stem from an unresolved V gene, and the remainder is unexplained. Clonal size and the V and J genes are those of that table, whereas D and trimming came from the DNA. The sample table records roughly 140,000 clones; about 88% of these occur just once. About 4.8% of the sample comes from the top ten.

V is shortened by 4 bases, J by 14 bases, and the region joining them spans 21 bases. The germline V gene (reference sequence) supplies CDR1 LGHDT and CDR2 YNNKEL. There are 15 amino acids in the CDR3, from cysteine to phenylalanine inclusive. The read is trimmed to its CDR3 DNA, 45 bases read in frame from base 1. The sample's time point label is to be understood as: baseline before first vaccination. Vaccinee samples came from UK trials COV001 and COV002, including a single-blind randomized controlled phase 2/3 trial of AZD1222 (ChAdOx1 nCoV-19) in healthy adults. Trial participant PBMC samples were collected at day 0 and day 28 after the second dose for TCRbeta chain sequencing. Beyond this particular receptor, the publication reports: Only 5 to 7 AZD1222 recipients were SARS-CoV-2 seropositive at baseline, limiting conclusions about previously exposed vaccinees. A significant rise in spike-specific TCR breadth and depth was observed after two AZD1222 doses relative to day 0 and relative to MenACWY recipients. Epitopes outside the regions mutated in the B.1.351 and B.1.1.7 variants were reportedly recognized by nearly half of the unique spike-specific TCRs. In the small 56-69-year group, the increase in depth fell short of significance, most likely because of low power. Because no day 14 peak-response samples were available, the repertoires could be characterized only after the peak T cell response. Participants were mostly white British, with more females than males. The authors suggested clonal diversity may have been underestimated. The vaccine-associated CD4 TCRs covered the entire spike protein, and the dominant responses fell in regions 160-218 and 743-854.

The TCR comes from an adult in good health. This sample comprised peripheral blood, obtained on day 0 of AZD1222 vaccination. The rearrangement combines TRBV3-1 (or the pseudogene TRBV3-2) with TRBJ1-6; TRBD1 is possibly the D segment (5 matching bases). The DNA reads as follows: TGTGCCAGCAGCCCGGGGGGAAACGCCGTTCGAGCCCTCCACTTT. This sequence encodes CASSPGGNAVRALHF.